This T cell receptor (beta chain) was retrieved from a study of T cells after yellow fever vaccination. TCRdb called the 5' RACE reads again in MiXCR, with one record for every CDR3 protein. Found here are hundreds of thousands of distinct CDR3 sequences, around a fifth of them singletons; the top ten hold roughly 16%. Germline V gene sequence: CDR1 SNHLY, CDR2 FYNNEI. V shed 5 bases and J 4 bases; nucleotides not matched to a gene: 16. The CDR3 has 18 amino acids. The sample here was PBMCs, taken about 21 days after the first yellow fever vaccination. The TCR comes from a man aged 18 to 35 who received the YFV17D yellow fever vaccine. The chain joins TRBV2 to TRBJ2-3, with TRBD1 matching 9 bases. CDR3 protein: CASSRPGTGKSAPDTQYF. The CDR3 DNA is TGTGCCAGCAGTCGTCCCGGGACAGGGAAGAGTGCGCCAGATACGCAGTATTTT.